Listed below are T cell receptor beta chains from one sample, sequenced in a study of blood T cell repertoires in COVID-19. The protocol was immunoSEQ multiplex PCR, while the TCRdb copy is restricted to in-frame clones and leaves out a portion. The data contain about 50,000 clones, about 83% of them singletons. Material: peripheral blood. All receptors derive from a man in his 70s with active COVID-19. Both conserved end residues are part of each CDR3. Fields, in order: clone size, J gene, D gene, V gene, CDR3 protein, CDR3 DNA. D genes are given only for firm matches. Rows may omit the clone size; those that give it use once, few, many or a size class.

size: .; J: TRBJ1-6; D: .; V: TRBV3-1/TRBV3-2; CDR3: CASSQKPDSPLHF; DNA: TGTGCCAGCAGCCAAAAGCCGGATTCACCCCTCCACTTT
size: .; J: TRBJ1-2; D: TRBD1; V: TRBV7-3; CDR3: CASSLTRQGDGYTF; DNA: TGTGCCAGCAGCTTGACAAGGCAGGGGGATGGCTACACCTTC
size: .; J: TRBJ1-6; D: TRBD1; V: TRBV6-2/TRBV6-3; CDR3: CASSQDRGMGSPLHF; DNA: TGTGCCAGCAGCCAAGACAGGGGAATGGGTTCACCCCTCCACTTT
size: .; J: TRBJ1-1; D: TRBD1; V: TRBV19; CDR3: CASDNSGARGPSEAFF; DNA: TGTGCCAGTGACAATAGTGGTGCCAGGGGGCCGTCTGAAGCTTTCTTT
size: .; J: TRBJ2-1; D: .; V: TRBV10-3; CDR3: CAISEIGGHEQFF; DNA: TGTGCCATCAGTGAGATTGGGGGCCATGAGCAGTTCTTC
size: few; J: TRBJ2-3; D: TRBD2; V: TRBV6-2/TRBV6-3; CDR3: CASSYPGLAGGPSTDTQYF; DNA: TGTGCCAGCAGTTATCCCGGGCTAGCGGGGGGCCCTAGCACAGATACGCAGTATTTT
size: .; J: TRBJ2-5; D: TRBD2; V: TRBV27; CDR3: CASRGGGLDQYF; DNA: TGTGCCAGCAGGGGCGGGGGATTAGACCAGTACTTC
size: .; J: TRBJ1-2; D: .; V: TRBV12-3/TRBV12-4; CDR3: CASSPDNRGGYTF; DNA: TGTGCCAGCAGTCCCGACAATAGGGGTGGCTACACCTTC
size: .; J: TRBJ2-7; D: TRBD2; V: TRBV4-1; CDR3: CASSLEAGSYEQYF; DNA: TGCGCCAGCAGCCTAGAAGCGGGGAGCTACGAGCAGTACTTC
size: .; J: TRBJ2-2; D: TRBD1; V: TRBV7-9; CDR3: CASRIKGQAYTGELFF; DNA: TGTGCCAGCAGGATAAAGGGACAGGCCTACACCGGGGAGCTGTTTTTT
size: few; J: TRBJ2-7; D: .; V: TRBV7-2; CDR3: CASSTRGGSYEQYF; DNA: TGTGCCAGCAGCACTAGGGGGGGATCCTACGAGCAGTACTTC
size: once; J: TRBJ2-3; D: TRBD1; V: TRBV24-1; CDR3: CATSVPGQGTTDTQYF; DNA: TGTGCCACCAGTGTCCCCGGACAGGGGACCACAGATACGCAGTATTTT
size: .; J: TRBJ1-1; D: TRBD1; V: TRBV27; CDR3: CASSLKTGGGLNTEAFF; DNA: TGTGCCAGCAGTTTAAAGACAGGGGGCGGACTTAACACTGAAGCTTTCTTT
size: few; J: TRBJ1-6; D: .; V: TRBV7-6; CDR3: CASSPMAKGDSPLHF; DNA: TGTGCCAGCAGCCCTATGGCAAAAGGGGATTCACCCCTCCACTTT
size: .; J: TRBJ2-7; D: TRBD2; V: TRBV4-1; CDR3: CASSQESGGIYEQYF; DNA: TGCGCCAGCAGCCAAGAAAGCGGGGGGATCTACGAGCAGTACTTC
size: .; J: TRBJ1-2; D: TRBD1; V: TRBV10-3; CDR3: CAISGGQGLSYGYTF; DNA: TGTGCCATCAGTGGGGGACAGGGGTTGAGCTATGGCTACACCTTC
size: .; J: TRBJ2-6; D: TRBD1; V: TRBV7-2; CDR3: CASSSTGGLFSGANVLTF; DNA: TGTGCCAGCAGCTCGACAGGGGGCCTTTTCTCTGGGGCCAACGTCCTGACTTTC
size: .; J: TRBJ2-7; D: .; V: TRBV6-2/TRBV6-3; CDR3: CASSYSFGTYEQYF; DNA: TGTGCCAGCAGTTACTCTTTCGGGACCTACGAGCAGTACTTC
size: few; J: TRBJ1-1; D: TRBD1; V: TRBV6-2/TRBV6-3; CDR3: CASSYHGQGNTEAFF; DNA: TGTGCCAGCAGTTACCACGGACAGGGCAACACTGAAGCTTTCTTT
size: once; J: TRBJ1-6; D: .; V: TRBV5-1; CDR3: CASSLVEGTRSPLHF; DNA: TGCGCCAGCAGTCTAGTAGAGGGGACTCGGTCACCCCTCCACTTT
size: .; J: TRBJ2-1; D: TRBD1; V: TRBV14; CDR3: CASSQWTGLNEQFF; DNA: TGTGCCAGCAGCCAATGGACAGGTCTAAATGAGCAGTTCTTC
size: .; J: TRBJ2-7; D: TRBD1; V: TRBV7-9; CDR3: CASSLADRDEQYF; DNA: TGTGCCAGCAGCTTAGCCGACAGGGACGAGCAGTACTTC
size: .; J: TRBJ2-7; D: TRBD1; V: TRBV13; CDR3: CASSPRTGGEQYF; DNA: TGTGCCAGCAGCCCCCGTACAGGGGGCGAGCAGTACTTC
size: .; J: TRBJ2-7; D: .; V: TRBV7-2; CDR3: CASTTSAAYEQYF; DNA: TGTGCCAGCACCACCTCGGCAGCGTACGAGCAGTACTTC
size: .; J: TRBJ1-6; D: TRBD1; V: TRBV2; CDR3: CASSAGTGGGSSPLHF; DNA: TGTGCCAGCAGCGCGGGGACAGGGGGCGGTAGTTCACCCCTCCACTTT
size: .; J: TRBJ2-3; D: TRBD2; V: TRBV30; CDR3: CAWRSSGGSTDTQYF; DNA: TGTGCCTGGAGAAGTAGCGGGGGGAGCACAGATACGCAGTATTTT
size: .; J: TRBJ1-4; D: .; V: TRBV29-1; CDR3: CSVESGVNEKLFF; DNA: TGCAGCGTTGAATCGGGGGTTAATGAAAAACTGTTTTTT
size: .; J: TRBJ1-1; D: TRBD1; V: TRBV19; CDR3: CASRTSRQGRAFF; DNA: TGTGCCAGTAGAACCAGCCGACAGGGTCGAGCTTTCTTT
size: .; J: TRBJ1-2; D: .; V: TRBV2; CDR3: CASSDGNRNYGYTF; DNA: TGTGCCAGCAGTGACGGGAATCGGAACTATGGCTACACCTTC
size: .; J: TRBJ1-2; D: TRBD1; V: TRBV14; CDR3: CASSQWTGSGYTF; DNA: TGTGCCAGCAGCCAATGGACAGGTAGTGGCTACACCTTC
size: .; J: TRBJ2-1; D: TRBD1; V: TRBV7-9; CDR3: CASSSQNRGPYNEQFF; DNA: TGTGCCAGCAGCTCACAAAACAGGGGGCCCTACAATGAGCAGTTCTTC
size: medium-sized; J: TRBJ1-2; D: TRBD1; V: TRBV29-1; CDR3: CSVTGTGGLSYGYTF; DNA: TGCAGCGTCACCGGGACAGGGGGTCTAAGCTATGGCTACACCTTC
size: .; J: TRBJ2-1; D: .; V: TRBV11-2; CDR3: CASSSLEVPSSYNEQFF; DNA: TGTGCCAGCAGCTCCCTCGAGGTACCTAGCTCCTACAATGAGCAGTTCTTC
size: .; J: TRBJ2-2; D: .; V: TRBV5-8; CDR3: CASSPPGGYTGELFF; DNA: TGTGCCAGCAGCCCCCCCGGCGGCTACACCGGGGAGCTGTTTTTT
size: few; J: TRBJ1-5; D: .; V: TRBV27; CDR3: CASSFGQTNQPQHF; DNA: TGTGCCAGCAGTTTTGGACAGACCAATCAGCCCCAGCATTTT
size: .; J: TRBJ1-2; D: TRBD1; V: TRBV3-1/TRBV3-2; CDR3: CASSQEGQGSRGYTF; DNA: TGTGCCAGCAGCCAAGAGGGACAGGGGAGTAGGGGCTACACCTTC
size: .; J: TRBJ1-2; D: .; V: TRBV9; CDR3: CASSVGLNYGYTF; DNA: TGTGCCAGCAGCGTAGGACTCAACTATGGCTACACCTTC
size: .; J: TRBJ1-2; D: .; V: TRBV7-2; CDR3: CASSPYPGGGSGYTF; DNA: TGTGCCAGCAGCCCTTACCCGGGGGGTGGCTCTGGCTACACCTTC
size: .; J: TRBJ1-1; D: .; V: TRBV4-3; CDR3: CASSQGAEAEAFF; DNA: TGCGCCAGCAGCCAAGGCGCGGAGGCTGAAGCTTTCTTT
size: .; J: TRBJ2-1; D: TRBD2; V: TRBV7-7; CDR3: CASSLSGAYNEQFF; DNA: TGTGCTAGCAGCTTAAGCGGGGCTTACAATGAGCAGTTCTTC
size: .; J: TRBJ1-6; D: .; V: TRBV6-1; CDR3: CASSEGRLRIYNSPLHF; DNA: TGTGCCAGCAGTGAAGGGAGGCTCCGGATATATAATTCACCCCTCCACTTT
size: .; J: TRBJ1-2; D: .; V: TRBV12-3/TRBV12-4; CDR3: CASSPDSMGGYTF; DNA: TGTGCCAGCAGTCCTGACAGCATGGGTGGCTACACCTTC
size: .; J: TRBJ2-6; D: TRBD2; V: TRBV4-2; CDR3: CASSQRSGGSSSGANVLTF; DNA: TGTGCCAGCAGCCAAAGGTCGGGGGGGTCCTCCTCTGGGGCCAACGTCCTGACTTTC
size: once; J: TRBJ2-3; D: .; V: TRBV6-6; CDR3: CASSYRGYTDTQYF; DNA: TGTGCCAGCAGTTACCGGGGATACACAGATACGCAGTATTTT
size: .; J: TRBJ1-5; D: TRBD1; V: TRBV7-3; CDR3: CASSPDRAPYSNQPQHF; DNA: TGTGCCAGCAGCCCGGACAGGGCCCCCTATAGCAATCAGCCCCAGCATTTT
size: .; J: TRBJ1-1; D: .; V: TRBV29-1; CDR3: CSVATATRNTEAFF; DNA: TGCAGCGTTGCGACAGCCACAAGGAACACTGAAGCTTTCTTT
size: few; J: TRBJ1-6; D: TRBD1; V: TRBV2; CDR3: CASSEDRGLGNSPLHF; DNA: TGTGCCAGCAGTGAAGACAGGGGATTGGGGAATTCACCCCTCCACTTT
size: .; J: TRBJ2-1; D: TRBD2; V: TRBV15; CDR3: CATGRDSGGSYNEQFF; DNA: TGTGCCACCGGGCGGGATAGCGGGGGGTCCTACAATGAGCAGTTCTTC
size: .; J: TRBJ2-2; D: TRBD2; V: TRBV7-3; CDR3: CASSLIAGENTGELFF; DNA: TGTGCCAGCAGCTTAATAGCGGGGGAGAACACCGGGGAGCTGTTTTTT
size: .; J: TRBJ2-7; D: TRBD1; V: TRBV6-6; CDR3: CASSYTRTDRGGEQYF; DNA: TGTGCCAGCAGTTACACTCGAACCGACAGGGGAGGCGAGCAGTACTTC
size: few; J: TRBJ1-6; D: .; V: TRBV5-1; CDR3: CASSLEGGEPLHF; DNA: TGCGCCAGCAGCTTGGAAGGAGGGGAACCCCTCCACTTT
size: .; J: TRBJ1-2; D: TRBD1; V: TRBV9; CDR3: CASSGGQGANYGYTF; DNA: TGTGCCAGCAGCGGAGGACAGGGAGCTAACTATGGCTACACCTTC
size: .; J: TRBJ2-7; D: TRBD1; V: TRBV4-3; CDR3: CASRPGTGVPYEQYF; DNA: TGCGCCAGCAGGCCCGGGACAGGGGTTCCCTACGAGCAGTACTTC
size: .; J: TRBJ1-6; D: TRBD1; V: TRBV3-1/TRBV3-2; CDR3: CASKKTGVSNSPLHF; DNA: TGTGCCAGTAAAAAGACAGGGGTGAGTAATTCACCCCTCCACTTT
size: .; J: TRBJ2-3; D: .; V: TRBV23-1; CDR3: CASSQGAVTDTQYF; DNA: TGCGCCAGCAGTCAGGGGGCCGTCACAGATACGCAGTATTTT
size: .; J: TRBJ1-6; D: .; V: TRBV5-5; CDR3: CASSLQGMIYSPLHF; DNA: TGTGCCAGCAGCTTGCAGGGAATGATTTATTCACCCCTCCACTTT
size: once; J: TRBJ1-4; D: TRBD1; V: TRBV30; CDR3: CAWSYRGMEKLFF; DNA: TGTGCCTGGAGTTACAGGGGGATGGAAAAACTGTTTTTT
size: .; J: TRBJ1-1; D: .; V: TRBV5-1; CDR3: CASGQGDTDTEAFF; DNA: TGCGCCAGCGGACAAGGAGACACGGACACTGAAGCTTTCTTT
size: .; J: TRBJ2-7; D: .; V: TRBV7-2; CDR3: CASSLVGLVEQYF; DNA: TGTGCCAGCAGCTTAGTCGGTCTCGTCGAGCAGTACTTC